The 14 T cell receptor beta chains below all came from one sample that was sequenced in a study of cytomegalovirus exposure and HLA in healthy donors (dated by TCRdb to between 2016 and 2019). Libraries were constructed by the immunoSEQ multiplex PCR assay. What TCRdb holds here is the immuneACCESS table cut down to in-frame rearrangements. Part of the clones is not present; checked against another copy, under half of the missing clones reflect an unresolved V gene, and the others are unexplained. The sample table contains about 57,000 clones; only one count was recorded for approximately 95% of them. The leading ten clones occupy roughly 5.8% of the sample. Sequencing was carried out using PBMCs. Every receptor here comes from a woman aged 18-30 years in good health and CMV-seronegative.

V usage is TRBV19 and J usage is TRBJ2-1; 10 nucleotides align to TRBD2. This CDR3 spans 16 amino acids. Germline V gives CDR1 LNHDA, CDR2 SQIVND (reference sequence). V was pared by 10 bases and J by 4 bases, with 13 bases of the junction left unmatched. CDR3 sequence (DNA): TGTGCCACCTCTTCCAGCGGGAGGGGGGGTTACAATGAGCAGTTCTTC. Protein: CATSSSGRGGYNEQFF.

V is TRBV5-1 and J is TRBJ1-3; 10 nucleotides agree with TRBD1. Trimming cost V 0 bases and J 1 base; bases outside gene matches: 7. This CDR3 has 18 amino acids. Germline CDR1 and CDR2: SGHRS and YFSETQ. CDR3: CASSLGGQGSSSGNTIYF. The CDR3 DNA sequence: TGCGCCAGCAGCTTGGGGGGACAGGGGTCTTCTTCTGGAAACACCATATATTTT.

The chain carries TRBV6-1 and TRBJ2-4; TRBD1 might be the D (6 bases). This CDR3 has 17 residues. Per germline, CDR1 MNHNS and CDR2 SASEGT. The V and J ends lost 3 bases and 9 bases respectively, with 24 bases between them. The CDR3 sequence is CASSDRTERLRVGIQYF. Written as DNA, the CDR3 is TGTGCCAGCAGTGACCGGACAGAGAGACTTCGGGTCGGCATTCAGTACTTC.

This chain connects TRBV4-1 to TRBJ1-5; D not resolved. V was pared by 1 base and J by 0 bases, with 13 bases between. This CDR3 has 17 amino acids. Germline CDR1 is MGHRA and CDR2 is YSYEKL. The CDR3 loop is CASSQGESDFSNQPQHF. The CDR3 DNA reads TGCGCCAGCAGCCAAGGTGAATCGGACTTTAGCAATCAGCCCCAGCATTTT.

The CDR3 DNA reads as TGTGCCAGCAGCTTTGTCGACAGGGAGGACACTGAAGCTTTCTTT. Protein sequence: CASSFVDREDTEAFF. The rearrangement links TRBV5-6 to TRBJ1-1, with 7 bases aligning to TRBD1. Germline V gene data show CDR1 as SGHDT and CDR2 as YYEEEE. Trimming removed 2 bases from V and 3 bases from J; junction bases left unmatched: 7. The CDR3 consists of 15 residues.

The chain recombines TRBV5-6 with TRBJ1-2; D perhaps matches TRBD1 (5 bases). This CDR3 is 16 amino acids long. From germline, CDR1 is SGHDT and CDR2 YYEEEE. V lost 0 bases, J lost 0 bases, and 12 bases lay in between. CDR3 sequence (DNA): TGTGCCAGCAGCTTGGGAGACAGAAGCCCTAACTATGGCTACACCTTC. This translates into CASSLGDRSPNYGYTF. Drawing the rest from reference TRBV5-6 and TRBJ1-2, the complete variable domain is DAGVTQSPTHLIKTRGQQVTLRCSPKSGHDTVSWYQQALGQGPQFIFQYYEEEERQRGNFPDRFSGHQFPNYSSELNVNALLLGDSALYLCASSLGDRSPNYGYTFGSGTRLTVV.

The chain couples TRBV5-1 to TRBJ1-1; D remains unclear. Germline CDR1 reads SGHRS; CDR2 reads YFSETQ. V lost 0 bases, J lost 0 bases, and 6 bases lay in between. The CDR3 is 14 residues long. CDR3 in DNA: TGCGCCAGCAGCTTGGGGCAGATGAACACTGAAGCTTTCTTT. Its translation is CASSLGQMNTEAFF.

The CDR3, as DNA: TGCGCCAGCAGCCCGACTAGCGGGGGGTACCTGGAGCAGTTCTTC. The encoded protein is CASSPTSGGYLEQFF. The chain uses TRBV5-1 and TRBJ2-1; TRBD2 matches at 13 bases. The CDR3 runs to 15 residues. Germline V gene data show CDR1 as SGHRS and CDR2 as YFSETQ. J lost 10 bases, V lost 4 bases, and 8 bases had no gene match.

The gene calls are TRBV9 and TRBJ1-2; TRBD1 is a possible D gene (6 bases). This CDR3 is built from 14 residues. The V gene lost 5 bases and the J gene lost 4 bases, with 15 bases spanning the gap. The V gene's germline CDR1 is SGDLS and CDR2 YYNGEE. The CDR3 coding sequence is TGTGCCAGCAGTCAGGGGCTAAATGCCTATGGCTACACCTTC. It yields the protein CASSQGLNAYGYTF.

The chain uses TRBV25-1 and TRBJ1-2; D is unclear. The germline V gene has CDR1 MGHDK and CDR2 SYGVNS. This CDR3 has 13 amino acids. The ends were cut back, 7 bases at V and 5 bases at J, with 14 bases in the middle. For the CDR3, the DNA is TGTGCCAGCATGCGGGGTGCGGATTATGGCTACACCTTC. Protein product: CASMRGADYGYTF.

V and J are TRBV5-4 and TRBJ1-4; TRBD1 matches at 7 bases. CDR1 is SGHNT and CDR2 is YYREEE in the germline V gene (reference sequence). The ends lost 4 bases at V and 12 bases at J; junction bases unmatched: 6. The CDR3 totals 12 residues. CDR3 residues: CASSPTGEQLFF. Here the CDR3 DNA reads TGTGCCAGCAGCCCAACAGGGGAACAACTGTTTTTT.

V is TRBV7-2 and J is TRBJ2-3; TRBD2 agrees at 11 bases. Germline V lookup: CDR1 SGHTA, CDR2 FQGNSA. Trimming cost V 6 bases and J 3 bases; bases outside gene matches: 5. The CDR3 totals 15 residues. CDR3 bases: TGTGCCAGCAGTAACAGACTAGCGGGGACAGATACGCAGTATTTT. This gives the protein CASSNRLAGTDTQYF.

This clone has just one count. The CDR3 DNA reads TGTGCCAGTAGTCCACCGGGACTAGCGGGATCGGGTGGTTCCTACGAGCAGTACGTC. Encoded protein: CASSPPGLAGSGGSYEQYV. The chain uses TRBV19 and TRBJ2-7, with TRBD2 identical over 13 bases. The V gene end was trimmed by 5 bases and the J gene end by 1 base; junction bases not matched to a gene: 14. Germline V CDR1 and CDR2: LNHDA, SQIVND (reference sequence). There are 19 residues in the CDR3.

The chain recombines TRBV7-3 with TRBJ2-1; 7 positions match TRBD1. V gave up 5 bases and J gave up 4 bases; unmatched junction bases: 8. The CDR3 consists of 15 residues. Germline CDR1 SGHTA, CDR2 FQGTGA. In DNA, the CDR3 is TGTGCCAGCAGCCCTGAGGGACAGCGTTACAATGAGCAGTTCTTC. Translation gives CASSPEGQRYNEQFF.